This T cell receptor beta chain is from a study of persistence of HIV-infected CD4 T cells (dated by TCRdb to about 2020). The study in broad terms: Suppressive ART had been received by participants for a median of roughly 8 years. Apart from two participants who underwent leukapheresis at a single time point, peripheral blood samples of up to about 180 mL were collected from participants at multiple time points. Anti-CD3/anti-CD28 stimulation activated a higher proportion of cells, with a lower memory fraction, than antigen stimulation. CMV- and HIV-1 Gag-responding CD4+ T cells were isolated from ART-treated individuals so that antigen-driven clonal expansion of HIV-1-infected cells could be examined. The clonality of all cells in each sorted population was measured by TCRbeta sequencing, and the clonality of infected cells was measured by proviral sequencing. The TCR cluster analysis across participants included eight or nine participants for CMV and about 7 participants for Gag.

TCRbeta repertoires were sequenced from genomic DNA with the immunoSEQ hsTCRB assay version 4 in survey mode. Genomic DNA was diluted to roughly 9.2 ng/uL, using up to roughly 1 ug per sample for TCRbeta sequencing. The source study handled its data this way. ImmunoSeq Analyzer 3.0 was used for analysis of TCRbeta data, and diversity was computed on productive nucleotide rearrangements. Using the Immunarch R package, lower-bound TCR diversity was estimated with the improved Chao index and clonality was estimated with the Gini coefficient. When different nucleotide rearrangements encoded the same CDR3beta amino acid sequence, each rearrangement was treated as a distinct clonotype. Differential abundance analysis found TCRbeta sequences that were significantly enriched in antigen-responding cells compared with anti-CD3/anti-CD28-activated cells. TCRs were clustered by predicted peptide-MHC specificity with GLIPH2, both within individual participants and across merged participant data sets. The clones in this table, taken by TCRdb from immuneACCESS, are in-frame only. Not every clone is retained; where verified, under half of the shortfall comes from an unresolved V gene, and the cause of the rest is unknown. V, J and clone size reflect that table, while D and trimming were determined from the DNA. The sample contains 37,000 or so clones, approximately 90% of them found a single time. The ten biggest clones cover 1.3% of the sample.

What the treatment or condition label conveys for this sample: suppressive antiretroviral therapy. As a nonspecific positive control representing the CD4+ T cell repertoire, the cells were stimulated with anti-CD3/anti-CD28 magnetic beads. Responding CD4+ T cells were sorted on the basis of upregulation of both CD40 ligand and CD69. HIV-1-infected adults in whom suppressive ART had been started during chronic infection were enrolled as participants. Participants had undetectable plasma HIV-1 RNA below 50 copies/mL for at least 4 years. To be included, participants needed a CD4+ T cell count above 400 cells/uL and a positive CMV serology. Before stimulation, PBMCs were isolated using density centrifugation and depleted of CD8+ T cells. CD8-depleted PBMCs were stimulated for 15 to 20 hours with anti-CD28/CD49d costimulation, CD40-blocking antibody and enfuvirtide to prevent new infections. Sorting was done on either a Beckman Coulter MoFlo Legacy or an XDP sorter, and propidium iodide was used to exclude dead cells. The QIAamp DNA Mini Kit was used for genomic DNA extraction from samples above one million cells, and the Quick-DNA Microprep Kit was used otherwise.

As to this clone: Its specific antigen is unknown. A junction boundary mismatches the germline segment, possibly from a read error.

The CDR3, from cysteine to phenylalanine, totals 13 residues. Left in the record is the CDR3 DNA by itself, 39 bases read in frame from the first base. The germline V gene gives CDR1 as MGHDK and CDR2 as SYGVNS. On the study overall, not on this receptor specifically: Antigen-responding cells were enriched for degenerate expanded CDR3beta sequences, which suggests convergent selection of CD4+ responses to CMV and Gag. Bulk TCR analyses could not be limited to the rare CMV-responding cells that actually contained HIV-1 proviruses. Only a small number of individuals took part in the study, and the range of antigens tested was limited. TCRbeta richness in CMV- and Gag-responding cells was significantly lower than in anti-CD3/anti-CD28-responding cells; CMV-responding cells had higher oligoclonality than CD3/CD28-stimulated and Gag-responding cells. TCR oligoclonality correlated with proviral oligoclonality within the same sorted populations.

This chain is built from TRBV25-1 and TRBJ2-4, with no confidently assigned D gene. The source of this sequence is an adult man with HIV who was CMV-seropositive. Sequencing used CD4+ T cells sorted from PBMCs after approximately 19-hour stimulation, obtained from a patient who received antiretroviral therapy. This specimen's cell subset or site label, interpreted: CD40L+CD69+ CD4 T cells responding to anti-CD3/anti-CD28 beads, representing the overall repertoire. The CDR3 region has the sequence CAGSARRYGLQYF. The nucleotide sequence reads TGTGCCGGCAGTGCGCGGAGATATGGTCTCCAGTACTTC.